This is a list of T cell receptor beta chains from one sample in a study of shared clonotypes between healthy human individuals. Assay: immunoSEQ multiplex PCR; the TCRdb copy retains only in-frame clones and omits some. The sample carries some 680,000 clones, around 73% recorded once. Sequencing was carried out using memory CD4+ T cells sorted from blood. The receptor source for this set is a woman between 25 and 40 years old in good health. CDR3s include the opening cysteine and the closing phenylalanine or tryptophan. The D gene is left open where the match is weak. Clone size is shown for a subset of rows, as once, few, many or a class of expanded clone.

CDR3nt | CDR3aa | d_gene | j_gene | abundance | v_gene
TGTGCCAGCAAAGGGTTGGGGGGGAACTATGGCTACACCTTC | CASKGLGGNYGYTF | NA | TRBJ1-2 | NA | TRBV27
TGCGCCAGCAGCCAAGGGAATTCACCCCTCCACTTT | CASSQGNSPLHF | NA | TRBJ1-6 | once | TRBV4-1
TGTGCCAGCAGCTTAGGTGGCAGGGTGACCGATGAGCAGTTCTTC | CASSLGGRVTDEQFF | NA | TRBJ2-1 | NA | TRBV7-7
TGTGCCAGCAGAAACAGGGGATATGAGCAGTACTTC | CASRNRGYEQYF | TRBD1 | TRBJ2-7 | few | TRBV27
TGTGCCAGCAGCCCACGTTCAGGGGTGACTAGCGGGAGTACTTACGAGCAGTACTTC | CASSPRSGVTSGSTYEQYF | TRBD2 | TRBJ2-7 | NA | TRBV11-2
TGTGCCAGCAGTTTATGGGGGGTTGGTCAGCCCCAGCATTTT | CASSLWGVGQPQHF | NA | TRBJ1-5 | NA | TRBV27
TGTGCCAGCAGTCCACCCCCGGGACAGGCGATCCCTATGGGCTACACCTTC | CASSPPPGQAIPMGYTF | TRBD1 | TRBJ1-2 | few | TRBV28
TGTGCCAGCAGTTTACCCGGGGCTCGAGGGACCCAGTACTTC | CASSLPGARGTQYF | NA | TRBJ2-5 | NA | TRBV28
TGTGCCAGCAGCCTAGCGTGGGTCTCTGGAAACACCATATATTTT | CASSLAWVSGNTIYF | NA | TRBJ1-3 | NA | TRBV28
TGTGCCAGCAGCCCGGGGACCGGGACTAGATCTGAGACCCAGTACTTC | CASSPGTGTRSETQYF | TRBD2 | TRBJ2-5 | NA | TRBV7-7
TGTGCCAGCAGCTGGGCGGTGACAGACACTGAAGCTTTCTTT | CASSWAVTDTEAFF | NA | TRBJ1-1 | NA | TRBV5-4
TGTGCCTACCGGGACCCGCCGCGCGAGCAGTACTTC | CAYRDPPREQYF | NA | TRBJ2-7 | NA | TRBV30
TGTGCCAGTAGTAAGGTAGCGGGAGGTGTGACAGATACGCAGTATTTT | CASSKVAGGVTDTQYF | TRBD2 | TRBJ2-3 | NA | TRBV19
TGTGCCAGCAGTCCCCTCCCGAGGGGCCAATGGTACTTC | CASSPLPRGQWYF | NA | TRBJ2-4 | few | TRBV28
TGTGCCAGCCGGGCCGGGACAGGGGTAGACACTGAAGCTTTCTTT | CASRAGTGVDTEAFF | TRBD1 | TRBJ1-1 | NA | TRBV25-1
TGTGCCAGCAGGCCGCGACAGGGACGGGGCTACACCTTC | CASRPRQGRGYTF | TRBD1 | TRBJ1-2 | once | TRBV28
TGTGCCAGCAGCATCAGGGGTAGGAGCAATCAGCCCCAGCATTTT | CASSIRGRSNQPQHF | NA | TRBJ1-5 | NA | TRBV13
TGCGCCAGCAGCTCCTGGCCGCAAGAGACCCAGTACTTC | CASSSWPQETQYF | NA | TRBJ2-5 | NA | TRBV5-1
TGTGCCAGCAGGGTTATGACATCCTACACCGGGGAGCTGTTTTTT | CASRVMTSYTGELFF | NA | TRBJ2-2 | many | TRBV2
TGTGCCAGCATCAGCGGGGGTTTGGAGACCCAGTACTTC | CASISGGLETQYF | TRBD2 | TRBJ2-5 | NA | TRBV25-1
TGTGCCAGCAGTTTATCCCACGATCAGGGCATAGGCAATCAGCCCCAGCATTTT | CASSLSHDQGIGNQPQHF | NA | TRBJ1-5 | NA | TRBV28
TGCGCCAGCAGCTCGGGACAGGGTTACGAAAAACTGTTTTTT | CASSSGQGYEKLFF | TRBD1 | TRBJ1-4 | NA | TRBV5-1
TGTGCCAGCAGTGAAAATTCGGGCGGAGTAGACTCTAAAAACATTCAGTACTTC | CASSENSGGVDSKNIQYF | NA | TRBJ2-4 | NA | TRBV6-1
TGTGCCAGCGCGGGCGCCGGGAGGGCCTACAATGAGCAGTTCTTC | CASAGAGRAYNEQFF | TRBD2 | TRBJ2-1 | NA | TRBV5-6
TGCAGCGTTGAAGACCGGTGGGCGGCGTACTTC | CSVEDRWAAYF | NA | TRBJ2-7 | NA | TRBV29-1
TGTGCCAGCAAACCTCCGGACCGGTCCTACAATGAGCAGTTCTTC | CASKPPDRSYNEQFF | NA | TRBJ2-1 | NA | TRBV6-1
TGTGCCAGCAGTTATCCAGGGATTCTAGCGGGTGGCTCCTACGAGCAGTACTTC | CASSYPGILAGGSYEQYF | TRBD2 | TRBJ2-7 | NA | TRBV28
TGTGCCAGCAGCCCTAGATCGAGCCTATACTATGGCTACACCTTC | CASSPRSSLYYGYTF | NA | TRBJ1-2 | NA | TRBV28
TGTGCCTGGGGACAGTTAGGCAATCAGCCCCAGCATTTT | CAWGQLGNQPQHF | NA | TRBJ1-5 | few | TRBV30
TGCGCCAGCAGCTTGGGGACGGTCGGGACCGGGGAGCTGTTTTTT | CASSLGTVGTGELFF | NA | TRBJ2-2 | NA | TRBV5-1
TGCGCCAGCAGCCAACTGGGTCGTCGGGATGAGCAGTTCTTC | CASSQLGRRDEQFF | NA | TRBJ2-1 | once | TRBV4-1
TGCGCCAGCAGCGTCACCGGCTGGCAATCTGAGCAGTTCTTC | CASSVTGWQSEQFF | NA | TRBJ2-1 | NA | TRBV5-1
TGTGCCAGCAGTTTAGTGTGGGATAGGAGTGAAGCTTTCTTT | CASSLVWDRSEAFF | NA | TRBJ1-1 | NA | TRBV27
TGTGCCAGCAGTTCTCCTGGACAGGAGATGTATAGCAATCAGCCCCAGCATTTT | CASSSPGQEMYSNQPQHF | TRBD1 | TRBJ1-5 | NA | TRBV28
TGTGCCAGCAGCCATCAGGGCTACGAGCAGTACTTC | CASSHQGYEQYF | NA | TRBJ2-7 | NA | TRBV11-3
TGTGCCAGCAGCCAGTATTCGAGCGGGAGGGAACAAGAGACCCAGTACTTC | CASSQYSSGREQETQYF | TRBD2 | TRBJ2-5 | few | TRBV4-2
TGTGCCAGCAGCTCCCCTGGCGGAGAGACCCAGTACTTC | CASSSPGGETQYF | NA | TRBJ2-5 | NA | TRBV6-5